What follows describes a single T cell receptor (beta chain). Germline CDR1 is MGHDK and CDR2 is SYGVNS. V lost 2 bases to trimming and J lost 5 bases, with 12 bases between them. The CDR3 length is 14 residues. The data originate from a study of shared clonotypes between healthy human individuals. Study-wide background: Every donor yielded three CD4 naive, three CD4 memory, two CD8 naive and one CD8 memory plate.

Terminally differentiated effector memory CD45RA+ cells were excluded by CCR7 positive selection of CD45RO-negative cells. TCRdb's copy holds only in-frame clones and misses some; the assay was immunoSEQ multiplex PCR. The sample shows around 2,000,000 clones, about 95% of them seen only once. The sample comprised naive CD8+ T cells sorted from blood. The sequence came from a man younger than 35 in good health. This chain connects TRBV25-1 to TRBJ1-2; D gene ambiguous. CDR3: CASSEVGDPYGYTF. CDR3 coding DNA: TGTGCCAGCAGTGAAGTCGGCGACCCTTATGGCTACACCTTC.